The rows below give T cell receptor beta chains drawn from one sample of a study of blood T cell repertoires in COVID-19. Sequencing used immunoSEQ multiplex PCR; TCRdb keeps in-frame clones, though not all of them. Of about 270,000 clones in the sample, around 93% were seen once. Sequencing used PBMCs or T cells enriched from blood (not recorded which). These receptors were obtained from a man aged 35-49 years who had been exposed to COVID-19. CDR3s include the opening cysteine and the closing phenylalanine or tryptophan. D genes are given only for firm matches. Only some rows state a clone size, as once, few, many or a class for expanded clones.

D | J | size | V | DNA | CDR3
TRBD1 | TRBJ2-7 | . | TRBV6-5 | TGTGCCATCCTTCCAGGGGACAGTCCCTACGAGCAGTACTTC | CAILPGDSPYEQYF
. | TRBJ2-7 | . | TRBV27 | TGTGCCAGCAGTTTATCGGCAGGAACCTACGAGCAGTACTTC | CASSLSAGTYEQYF
TRBD2 | TRBJ2-1 | many | TRBV7-6 | TGTGCCAGCAGCTCGACTAGCGGAGCGCTCTACAATGAGCAGTTCTTC | CASSSTSGALYNEQFF
. | TRBJ2-5 | . | TRBV5-4 | TGTGCCAGCAGCTTGGCGGGTGGCGGAGAGACCCAGTACTTC | CASSLAGGGETQYF
. | TRBJ1-5 | . | TRBV30 | TGTGCCTGGAGTGTATTTAACAGCCTTAATCAGCCCCAGCATTTT | CAWSVFNSLNQPQHF
. | TRBJ1-2 | . | TRBV18 | TGTGCCAGCTCAGACGGGTATAATGGCTACACCTTC | CASSDGYNGYTF
TRBD2 | TRBJ2-1 | . | TRBV24-1 | TGTGCCACCAGTGATTTGAGTAGCGGGAGAAAAAATGAGCAGTTCTTC | CATSDLSSGRKNEQFF
TRBD1 | TRBJ2-7 | few | TRBV10-1 | TGCGCCAGCAGTCGGGACAGGGACTTCTCCTACGAGCAGTACTTC | CASSRDRDFSYEQYF
. | TRBJ2-2 | . | TRBV28 | TGTGCCAGCAGTTTGGGCAGAGTCACCGGGGAGCTGTTTTTT | CASSLGRVTGELFF
TRBD1 | TRBJ1-2 | . | TRBV11-1 | TGTGCCAGCAGCTTGCCGGGACAGCTTTATGGCTACACCTTC | CASSLPGQLYGYTF
. | TRBJ2-2 | . | TRBV6-5 | TGTGCCAGCATTTTCGGTTACACCGGGGAGCTGTTTTTT | CASIFGYTGELFF
. | TRBJ2-5 | . | TRBV4-2 | TGTGCCAGCAGCCAAGATAAGTGGGCCCCTGGGGGGGAGACCCAGTACTTC | CASSQDKWAPGGETQYF
TRBD1 | TRBJ1-1 | . | TRBV2 | TGTGCCAGCAGTGAAGGTACTTGGGACAGTGAAGCTTTCTTT | CASSEGTWDSEAFF
TRBD1 | TRBJ2-2 | . | TRBV28 | TGTGCCAGCAGTTTAAGCGGGACAGGGGTAACTCACGCCGGGGAGCTGTTTTTT | CASSLSGTGVTHAGELFF
. | TRBJ2-2 | . | TRBV7-2 | TGTGCCAGCAGCTTACGGCTAGCGAGGTCCGGGGAGCTGTTTTTT | CASSLRLARSGELFF
TRBD1 | TRBJ1-1 | . | TRBV3-1/TRBV3-2 | TGTGCCAGCAGTCACCTCGGACAGGAAAGGGCTTTCTTT | CASSHLGQERAFF
TRBD2 | TRBJ2-3 | . | TRBV7-3 | TGTGCCAGCAGCGCGACTAGCGGGAGAGCAGATACGCAGTATTTT | CASSATSGRADTQYF